Each of the 17 T cell receptor beta chains below was sequenced from the same sample in a study of technical replicates of blood from a few donors. TCRdb's table, derived via immunoSEQ multiplex PCR, lists solely in-frame clones and lacks some. This table has under 80,000 clones, roughly nine tenths appearing once. Sample: PBMCs. The receptor set was obtained from a human donor in good health. Some clones in this sample may be carry-over from other donors' samples.

This rearrangement joins TRBV5-1 to TRBJ2-2; 11 positions match TRBD2. The CDR3 totals 16 residues. V gave up 4 bases and J gave up 5 bases; unmatched junction bases: 7. Germline-derived CDR1 and CDR2 are SGHRS and YFSETQ. The chain's CDR3 is CASSIAGGLRTGELFF. The CDR3 DNA reads as TGCGCCAGCAGCATAGCGGGGGGGCTGAGGACCGGGGAGCTGTTTTTT.

This rearrangement joins TRBV7-9 to TRBJ2-2, with 7 positions matching TRBD1. From germline, CDR1 is SEHNR and CDR2 FQNEAQ (reference sequence). J lost 6 bases, V lost 5 bases, and 9 bases had no gene match. This CDR3 spans 15 amino acids. CDR3 sequence reads: CASSTLTGYAGELFF. The CDR3 nucleotides are TGTGCCAGCAGCACCCTGACAGGGTACGCCGGGGAGCTGTTTTTT. Complete variable domain (other parts from reference TRBV7-9 and TRBJ2-2): DTGVSQNPRHKITKRGQNVTFRCDPISEHNRLYWYRQTLGQGPEFLTYFQNEAQLEKSRLLSDRFSAERPKGSFSTLEIQRTEQGDSAMYLCASSTLTGYAGELFFGEGSRLTVL.

This chain joins TRBV11-2 and TRBJ2-7; 7 nucleotides match TRBD2. Germline V gene data show CDR1 as SGHAT and CDR2 as FQNNGV. V lost 5 bases, J lost 9 bases, and 10 bases stayed unmatched. The CDR3 contains 13 residues. The CDR3 here is CASSLGTTKGQYF. The CDR3 bases are TGTGCCAGCAGCCTAGGGACTACCAAGGGGCAGTACTTC.

CDR3 DNA: TGTGCCACCAGAGAAGGACAATTACTTAGCAATCAGCCCCAGCATTTT. Its protein is CATREGQLLSNQPQHF. This sequence joins TRBV15 and TRBJ1-5; D possibly corresponds to TRBD1 (5 bases). Trimming took off 6 bases at V and 0 bases at J, with 15 bases between the two ends. The CDR3 is 16 amino acids. The germline gives CDR1 LNHNV, CDR2 YYDKDF (reference sequence).

J is TRBJ2-7 and V is TRBV18; possibly TRBD1 for D (5 bases). The germline V gene has CDR1 KGHSH and CDR2 LQKENI. CDR3 length equals 14 residues. With 3 bases removed from V and 6 bases from J, the gap between germline ends came to 15 bases. The CDR3 bases are TGTGCCAGCTCACCCCAGACAGTCCAATCCGAGCAGTACTTC. The encoded protein is CASSPQTVQSEQYF.

The rearrangement links TRBV11-1 to TRBJ2-3; 7 positions match TRBD2. The CDR3 is made up of 16 amino acids. The V gene end was trimmed by 4 bases and the J gene end by 1 base; junction bases not matched to a gene: 8. Germline CDR1 SGHAT, CDR2 FQDESV (reference sequence). The CDR3 is CASSYYGRGGTDTQYF. As DNA, the CDR3 is TGTGCCAGCAGCTATTACGGTCGGGGGGGCACAGATACGCAGTATTTT. Full variable domain (outside the CDR3, taken from reference TRBV11-1 and TRBJ2-3): EAEVAQSPRYKITEKSQAVAFWCDPISGHATLYWYRQILGQGPELLVQFQDESVVDDSQLPKDRFSAERLKGVDSTLKIQPAELGDSAMYLCASSYYGRGGTDTQYFGPGTRLTVL.

This chain connects TRBV6-1 to TRBJ1-1; the match to TRBD1 covers 8 bases. Germline V gene lookup returns CDR1 MNHNS and CDR2 SASEGT. With V trimmed by 2 bases and J by 5 bases, 4 bases remained unmatched. This CDR3 has 14 amino acids. CDR3 region: CASSESGGRTEAFF. For the CDR3, the DNA is TGTGCCAGCAGTGAATCAGGGGGCCGAACTGAAGCTTTCTTT.

The gene calls are TRBV5-6 and TRBJ2-7, with D tentatively TRBD2 (6 bases). Between the trimmed V and J ends, which lost 2 bases and 2 bases, there was a span of 17 bases. Per germline, CDR1 SGHDT and CDR2 YYEEEE. This CDR3 contains 16 residues. CDR3 nucleotides: TGTGCCAGCAGCTTTGGGCTAGCGATGTCCACCTACGAGCAGTACTTC. Translating it yields CASSFGLAMSTYEQYF.

In this sample, this clone turned up once. This sequence joins TRBV5-1 and TRBJ2-3; 12 nucleotides align to TRBD2. Trimming at V came to 4 bases and at J to 6 bases, leaving 9 bases not matched to a gene. The CDR3 is made up of 16 amino acids. Per the germline V gene, CDR1 is SGHRS and CDR2 is YFSETQ. This CDR3 is CASSVSTSGGQDTQYF. DNA for the CDR3: TGCGCCAGCAGCGTGTCCACTAGCGGGGGGCAGGATACGCAGTATTTT.

The DNA for the CDR3 is TGTGCCAGCAAGGGGCCTGGGCCCTTATACGAGCAGTACTTC. Residues: CASKGPGPLYEQYF. This chain links TRBV7-2 with TRBJ2-7; a weak D match, TRBD1 (5 bases). The V gene lost 7 bases and the J gene lost 4 bases, with 17 bases spanning the gap. Looked up from germline, CDR1 is SGHTA and CDR2 is FQGNSA. The CDR3 covers 14 residues.

The CDR3 DNA reads as TGTGCCAGCAGTTCGGGACTAGCGGGAGACAATGAGCAGTTCTTC. Protein sequence: CASSSGLAGDNEQFF. This chain uses TRBV6-5 with TRBJ2-1, with 14 bases lining up with TRBD2. V lost 4 bases, J lost 5 bases, and 1 base stayed unmatched. This CDR3 comprises 15 residues. From germline, CDR1 is MNHEY and CDR2 SVGAGI.

The chain combines TRBV15 with TRBJ1-1; 8 nucleotides match TRBD1. Losses at the gene ends were 5 bases for V and 0 bases for J; bases not matched to a gene: 5. This CDR3 comprises 15 residues. Germline V gene data show CDR1 as LNHNV and CDR2 as YYDKDF (reference sequence). The CDR3 spells CATSYRTGLNTEAFF. Written as DNA, the CDR3 is TGTGCCACCAGCTACCGGACAGGGTTGAACACTGAAGCTTTCTTT.

This chain connects TRBV5-5 to TRBJ1-1; D is uncertain. Germline-derived CDR1 and CDR2 are SGHKS and YYEKEE (reference sequence). The CDR3 spans 14 residues. V lost 0 bases and J 7 bases, leaving 13 bases between the germline ends. CDR3 DNA: TGTGCCAGCAGCTTGGGGGTGATGACGGGTGAAGCTTTCTTT. It specifies CASSLGVMTGEAFF.

This clone was seen a single time. V and J are TRBV19 and TRBJ2-3; possibly TRBD1 for D (6 bases). The CDR3 is 14 residues long. Germline CDR1 and CDR2: LNHDA and SQIVND (reference sequence). V was pared by 5 bases and J by 4 bases, with 13 bases between. The CDR3 DNA reads as TGTGCCAGTAGTGACAGGTTTGTCTCAGATACGCAGTATTTT. It yields the protein CASSDRFVSDTQYF.

V gene TRBV28 combines with J gene TRBJ1-2; no definite D call. The V end lost 2 bases, the J end lost 4 bases, and 5 bases lay between the germline ends. Germline CDR1 and CDR2: MDHEN and SYDVKM. CDR3 length equals 12 residues. DNA for the CDR3: TGTGCCAGCAGTTTAGCGCTCTATGGCTACACCTTC. Protein sequence: CASSLALYGYTF.

CDR3 protein: CASSRVLGTPNTGELFF. CDR3 in DNA: TGTGCCAGCAGCCGCGTACTCGGGACTCCGAACACCGGGGAGCTGTTTTTT. The gene calls are TRBV5-8 and TRBJ2-2; TRBD2 might be the D (6 bases). This CDR3 is 17 amino acids long. Germline V gene lookup returns CDR1 SGHTS and CDR2 YDEGEE. Trimming removed 4 bases at V and 0 bases at J, with 16 bases between.

This clone turned up a few times. The rearrangement uses TRBV7-2 and TRBJ1-1, with D hard to call. CDR1 SGHTA and CDR2 FQGNSA come from the germline V gene. The V gene lost 0 bases and the J gene lost 4 bases, with 6 bases spanning the gap. There are 13 residues in the CDR3. CDR3 in amino acids: CASSLAAGTEAFF. CDR3 DNA sequence: TGTGCCAGCAGCTTAGCGGCGGGCACTGAAGCTTTCTTT.